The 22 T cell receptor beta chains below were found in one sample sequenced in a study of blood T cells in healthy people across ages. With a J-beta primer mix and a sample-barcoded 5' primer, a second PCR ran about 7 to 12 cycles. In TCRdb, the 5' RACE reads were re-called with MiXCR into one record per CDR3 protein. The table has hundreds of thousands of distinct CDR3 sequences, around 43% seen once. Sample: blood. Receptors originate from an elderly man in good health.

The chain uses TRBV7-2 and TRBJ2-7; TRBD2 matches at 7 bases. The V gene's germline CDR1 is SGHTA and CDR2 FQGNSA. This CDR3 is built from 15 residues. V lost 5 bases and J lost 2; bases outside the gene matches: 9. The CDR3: CASSGGTSETYEQYF. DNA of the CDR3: TGTGCCAGCAGCGGTGGAACTAGCGAGACCTACGAGCAGTACTTC.

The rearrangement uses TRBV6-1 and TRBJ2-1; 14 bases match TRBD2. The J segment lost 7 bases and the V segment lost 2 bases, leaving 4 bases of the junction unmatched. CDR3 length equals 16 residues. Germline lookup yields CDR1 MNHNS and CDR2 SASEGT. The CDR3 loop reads CASSENRLAGGNEQFF. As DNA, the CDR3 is TGTGCCAGCAGTGAAAATCGACTAGCGGGAGGGAATGAGCAGTTCTTC.

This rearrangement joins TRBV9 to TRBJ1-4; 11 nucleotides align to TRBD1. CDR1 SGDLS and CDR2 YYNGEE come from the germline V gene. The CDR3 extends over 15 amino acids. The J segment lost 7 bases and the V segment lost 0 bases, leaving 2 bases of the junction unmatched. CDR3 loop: CASSVDGTGGEKLFF. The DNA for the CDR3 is TGTGCCAGCAGCGTAGACGGGACAGGGGGTGAAAAACTGTTTTTT.

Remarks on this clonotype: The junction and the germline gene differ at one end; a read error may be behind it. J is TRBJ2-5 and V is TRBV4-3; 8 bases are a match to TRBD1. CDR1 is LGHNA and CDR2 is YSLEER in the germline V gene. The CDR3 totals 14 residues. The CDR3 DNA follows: TGCGCCCGCAGCCACGGACAGGGCCGGGAGACCCAGTACTTC. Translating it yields CARSHGQGRETQYF.

The CDR3 is CASSRARGSRSTEAFF. CDR3 nucleotides: TGTGCCAGCAGTCGGGCGAGGGGCAGTCGGAGCACTGAAGCTTTCTTT. This chain connects TRBV6-5 to TRBJ1-1; tentative D call: TRBD1 (5 bases). V was trimmed by 5 bases and J by 4 bases, leaving 20 bases between them. The CDR3 runs 16 residues. Germline CDR1 MNHEY, CDR2 SVGAGI.

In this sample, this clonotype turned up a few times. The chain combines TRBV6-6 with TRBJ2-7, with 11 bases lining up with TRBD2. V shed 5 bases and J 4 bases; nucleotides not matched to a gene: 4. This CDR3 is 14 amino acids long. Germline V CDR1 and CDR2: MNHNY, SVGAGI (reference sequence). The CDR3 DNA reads TGTGCCAGCAGTCCGACTAGCGGGGTTTACGAGCAGTACTTC. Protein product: CASSPTSGVYEQYF.

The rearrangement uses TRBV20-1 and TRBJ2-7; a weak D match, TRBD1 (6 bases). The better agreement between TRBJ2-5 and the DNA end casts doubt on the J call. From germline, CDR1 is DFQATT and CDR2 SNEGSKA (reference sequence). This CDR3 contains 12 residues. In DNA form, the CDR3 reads TGCAGTGCTCAGGGGCCTCAAGAGACCCAGTACTTC. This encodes CSAQGPQETQYF.

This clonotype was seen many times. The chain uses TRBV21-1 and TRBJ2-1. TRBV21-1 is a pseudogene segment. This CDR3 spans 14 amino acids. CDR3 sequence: CASSKGWLFNEQFF. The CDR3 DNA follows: TGTGCCAGCAGCAAAGGCTGGCTGTTCAATGAGCAGTTCTTC.

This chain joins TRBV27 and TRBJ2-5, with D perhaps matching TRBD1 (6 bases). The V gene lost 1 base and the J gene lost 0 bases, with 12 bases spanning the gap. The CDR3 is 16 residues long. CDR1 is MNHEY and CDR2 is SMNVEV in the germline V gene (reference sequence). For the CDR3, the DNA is TGTGCCAGCAGTTTATTAGTAACAGGGTACCAAGAGACCCAGTACTTC. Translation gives CASSLLVTGYQETQYF.

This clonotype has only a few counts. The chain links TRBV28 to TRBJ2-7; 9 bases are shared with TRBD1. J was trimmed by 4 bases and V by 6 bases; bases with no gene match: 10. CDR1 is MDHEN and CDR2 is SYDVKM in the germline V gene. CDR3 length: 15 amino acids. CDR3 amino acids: CASRPPGQGYYEQYF. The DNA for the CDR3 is TGTGCCAGCAGACCACCGGGACAGGGTTATTACGAGCAGTACTTC.

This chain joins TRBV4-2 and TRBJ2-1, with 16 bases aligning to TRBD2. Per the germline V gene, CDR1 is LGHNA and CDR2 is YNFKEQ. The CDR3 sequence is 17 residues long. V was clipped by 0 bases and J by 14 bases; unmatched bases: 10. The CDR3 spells CASSQDRGLAGGDSEFF. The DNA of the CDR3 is TGTGCCAGCAGCCAAGATAGGGGACTAGCGGGAGGGGATAGTGAGTTCTTC.

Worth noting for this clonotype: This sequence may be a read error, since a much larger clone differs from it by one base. This chain's CDR3 is CACRIWNTEAFF. For the CDR3, the DNA is TGTGCCTGCAGAATTTGGAACACTGAAGCTTTCTTT. This rearrangement joins TRBV6-8 to TRBJ1-1; no firm D call. Germline V lookup: CDR1 MNHGY, CDR2 SAAAGT. The CDR3 is made up of 12 amino acids.

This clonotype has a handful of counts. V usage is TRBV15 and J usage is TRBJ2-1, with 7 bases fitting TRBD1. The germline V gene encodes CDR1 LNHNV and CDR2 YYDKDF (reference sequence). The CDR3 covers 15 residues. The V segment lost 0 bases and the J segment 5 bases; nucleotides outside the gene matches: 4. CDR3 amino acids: CATSRERGPDNEQFF. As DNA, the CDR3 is TGTGCCACCAGCAGAGAGAGGGGGCCGGACAATGAGCAGTTCTTC.

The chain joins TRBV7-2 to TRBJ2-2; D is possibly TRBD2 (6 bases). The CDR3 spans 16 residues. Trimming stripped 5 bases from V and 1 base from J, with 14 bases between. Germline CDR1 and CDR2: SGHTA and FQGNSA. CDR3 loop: CASSQRGRENTGELFF. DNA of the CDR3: TGTGCCAGCAGCCAACGGGGGAGAGAGAACACCGGGGAGCTGTTTTTT.

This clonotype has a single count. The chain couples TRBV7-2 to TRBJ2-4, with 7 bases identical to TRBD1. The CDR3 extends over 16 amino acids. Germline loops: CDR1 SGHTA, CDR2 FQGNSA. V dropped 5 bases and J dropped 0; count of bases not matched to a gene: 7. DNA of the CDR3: TGTGCCAGCAGCCGCGGACAGGCAATAGCCAAAAACATTCAGTACTTC. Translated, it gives CASSRGQAIAKNIQYF.

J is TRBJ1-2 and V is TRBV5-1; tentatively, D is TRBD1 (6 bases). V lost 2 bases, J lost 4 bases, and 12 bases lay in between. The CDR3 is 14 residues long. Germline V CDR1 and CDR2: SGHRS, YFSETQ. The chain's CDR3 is CASSLQGTFYGYTF. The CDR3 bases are TGCGCCAGCAGCTTACAGGGAACTTTCTATGGCTACACCTTC.

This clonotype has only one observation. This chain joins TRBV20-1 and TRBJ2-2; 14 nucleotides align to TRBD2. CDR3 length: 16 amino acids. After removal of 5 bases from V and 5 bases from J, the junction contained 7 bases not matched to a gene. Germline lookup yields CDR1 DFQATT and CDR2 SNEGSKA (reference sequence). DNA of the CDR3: TGCAGTGCTCAGACTAGCGGGAGGGTTCAGACCGGGGAGCTGTTTTTT. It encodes CSAQTSGRVQTGELFF.

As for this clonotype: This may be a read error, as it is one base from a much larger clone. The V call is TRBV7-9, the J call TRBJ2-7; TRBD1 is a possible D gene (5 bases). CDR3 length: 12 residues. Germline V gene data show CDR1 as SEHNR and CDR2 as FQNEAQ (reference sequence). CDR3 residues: CACSLGAGEQYF. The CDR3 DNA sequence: TGTGCCTGCAGCTTAGGGGCAGGCGAGCAGTACTTC.

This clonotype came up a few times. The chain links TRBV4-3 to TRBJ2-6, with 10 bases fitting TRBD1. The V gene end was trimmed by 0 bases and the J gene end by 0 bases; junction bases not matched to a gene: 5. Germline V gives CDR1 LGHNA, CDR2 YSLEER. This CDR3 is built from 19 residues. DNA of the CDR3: TGCGCCAGCAGCCAAGACCTGGACAGGGGGGACTCTGGGGCCAACGTCCTGACTTTC. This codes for CASSQDLDRGDSGANVLTF.

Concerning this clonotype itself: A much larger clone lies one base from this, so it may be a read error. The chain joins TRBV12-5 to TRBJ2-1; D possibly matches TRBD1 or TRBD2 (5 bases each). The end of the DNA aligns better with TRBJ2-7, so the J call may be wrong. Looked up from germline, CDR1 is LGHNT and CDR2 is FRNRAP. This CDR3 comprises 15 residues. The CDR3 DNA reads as TGTGCTAGTGGCGCTGGGACGGGGTCCTACAATGAGCAGTACTTC. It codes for CASGAGTGSYNEQYF.

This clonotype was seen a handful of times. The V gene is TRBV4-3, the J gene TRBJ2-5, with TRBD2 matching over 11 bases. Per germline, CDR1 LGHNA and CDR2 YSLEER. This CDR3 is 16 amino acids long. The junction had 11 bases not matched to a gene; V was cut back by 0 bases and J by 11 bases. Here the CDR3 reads CASSQDSTSGSNEQYF. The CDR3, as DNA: TGCGCCAGCAGCCAAGATAGCACTAGCGGGAGTAATGAGCAGTACTTC.

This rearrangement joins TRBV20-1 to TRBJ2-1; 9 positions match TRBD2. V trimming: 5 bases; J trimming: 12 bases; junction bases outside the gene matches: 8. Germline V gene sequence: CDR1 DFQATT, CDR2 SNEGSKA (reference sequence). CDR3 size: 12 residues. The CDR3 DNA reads TGCAGTGCTGAGATAGCGGGAGTCTCGCAGTTCTTC. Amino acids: CSAEIAGVSQFF.